This TCR beta chain was obtained from a study of T cell repertoires in cytomegalovirus infection. Background on the study: Public TCR beta signatures provided an indication of both CMV infection and a matching HLA type.

In TCRdb, the reads were re-called with MiXCR into one record per CDR3 protein. The sample has approximately 630,000 distinct CDR3 sequences, 24% seen once. The CDR3 sequence is 13 residues long. Germline V gene sequence: CDR1 LNHDA, CDR2 SQIVND (reference sequence). The ends were cut back, 7 bases at V and 7 bases at J, with 13 bases in the middle. The TCR sequence derives from a human donor in good health (CMV status not recorded). Some clones in this sample may be carry-over from other donors' samples. Sequences were obtained from CD8+ T cells from PBMCs. J is TRBJ1-4 and V is TRBV19; D uncertain. The CDR3 DNA follows: TGTGCCAGTACCGAAAACCTGGCTGAAAAACTGTTTTTT. Translated: CASTENLAEKLFF.